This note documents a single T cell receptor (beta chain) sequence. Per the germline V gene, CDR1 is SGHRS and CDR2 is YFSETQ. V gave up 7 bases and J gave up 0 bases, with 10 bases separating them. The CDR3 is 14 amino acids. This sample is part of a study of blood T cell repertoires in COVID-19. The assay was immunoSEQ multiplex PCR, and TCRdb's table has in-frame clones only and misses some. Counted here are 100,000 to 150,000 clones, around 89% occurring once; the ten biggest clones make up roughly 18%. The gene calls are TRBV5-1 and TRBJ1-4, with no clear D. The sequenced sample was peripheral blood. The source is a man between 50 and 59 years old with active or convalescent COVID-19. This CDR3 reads CASSEQTTNEKLFF. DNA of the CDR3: TGCGCCAGCTCAGAACAGACAACTAATGAAAAACTGTTTTTT.